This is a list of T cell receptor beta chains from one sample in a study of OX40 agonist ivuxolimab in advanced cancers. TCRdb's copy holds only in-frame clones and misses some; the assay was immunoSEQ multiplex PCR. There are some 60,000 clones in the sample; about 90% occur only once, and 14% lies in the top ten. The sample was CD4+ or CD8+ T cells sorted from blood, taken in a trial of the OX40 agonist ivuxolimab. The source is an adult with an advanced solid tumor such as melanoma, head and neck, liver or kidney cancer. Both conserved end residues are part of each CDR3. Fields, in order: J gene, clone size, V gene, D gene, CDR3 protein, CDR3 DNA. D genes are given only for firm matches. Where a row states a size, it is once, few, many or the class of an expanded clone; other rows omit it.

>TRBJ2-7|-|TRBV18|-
CASSPRAYEQYF
TGTGCCAGCTCACCTAGAGCCTACGAGCAGTACTTC
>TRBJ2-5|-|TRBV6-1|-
CASSESMSGTGETQYF
TGTGCCAGCAGTGAATCTATGTCGGGGACTGGGGAGACCCAGTACTTC
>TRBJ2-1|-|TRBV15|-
CATSRGGRLPNEQFF
TGTGCCACCAGCAGAGGGGGTAGACTACCCAATGAGCAGTTCTTC
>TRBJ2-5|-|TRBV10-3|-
CAIRDSVRDKETQYF
TGTGCCATCAGAGACAGCGTAAGGGATAAAGAGACCCAGTACTTC
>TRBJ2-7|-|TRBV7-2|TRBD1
CASSVGQGQYEQYF
TGTGCCAGCAGCGTGGGACAGGGGCAGTACGAGCAGTACTTC
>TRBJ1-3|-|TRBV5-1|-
CASSLAIGDNSGNTIYF
TGCGCCAGCAGCTTGGCCATCGGGGACAACTCTGGAAACACCATATATTTT
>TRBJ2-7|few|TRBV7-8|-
CASSLFQAKSHEQYF
TGTGCCAGCAGCTTATTCCAGGCAAAATCCCACGAGCAGTACTTC
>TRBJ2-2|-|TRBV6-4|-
CASRDQGMTGELFF
TGTGCCAGCAGAGATCAGGGGATGACCGGGGAGCTGTTTTTT
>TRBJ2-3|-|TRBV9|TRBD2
CASSVSSGTTDTQYF
TGTGCCAGCAGCGTTTCTAGCGGGACCACAGATACGCAGTATTTT
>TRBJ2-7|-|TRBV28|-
CASRGVSRVPYEQYF
TGTGCCAGCAGGGGGGTCTCCCGCGTCCCTTACGAGCAGTACTTC
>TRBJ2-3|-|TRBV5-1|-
CASRYSSETDTQYF
TGCGCCAGCAGGTATAGCTCGGAAACAGATACGCAGTATTTT
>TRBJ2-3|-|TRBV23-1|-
CASSQSPGQDTQYF
TGCGCCAGCAGTCAATCGCCGGGACAAGATACGCAGTATTTT
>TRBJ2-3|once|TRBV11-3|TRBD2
CASSLATSGSTDTQYF
TGTGCCAGCAGCTTAGCAACTAGCGGTAGCACAGATACGCAGTATTTT
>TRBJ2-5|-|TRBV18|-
CASSPGLSETQYF
TGTGCCAGCTCACCAGGGTTGTCTGAGACCCAGTACTTC
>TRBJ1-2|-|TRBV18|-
CASSPMRNYGYTF
TGTGCCAGCTCACCAATGAGAAACTATGGCTACACCTTC
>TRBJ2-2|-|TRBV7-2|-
CASSAGTPTGELFF
TGTGCCAGCAGCGCCGGGACGCCAACCGGGGAGCTGTTTTTT
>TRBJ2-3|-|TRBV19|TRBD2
CASSERWEGDTQYF
TGTGCCAGTAGTGAAAGGTGGGAGGGAGATACGCAGTATTTT
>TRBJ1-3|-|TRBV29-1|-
CSVDSGGGRGSGGNTIYF
TGCAGCGTTGATTCCGGGGGAGGGCGCGGTTCGGGAGGAAACACCATATATTTT
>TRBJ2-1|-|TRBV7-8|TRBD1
CASSRPQGAGDNEQFF
TGTGCCAGCAGCCGACCACAGGGGGCTGGGGACAATGAGCAGTTCTTC
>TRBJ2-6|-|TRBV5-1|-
CASPVESSQSRANVLTF
TGCGCCAGCCCGGTGGAATCTTCACAAAGTCGGGCCAACGTCCTGACTTTC
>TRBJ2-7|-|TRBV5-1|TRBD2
CASSLSSGSYEQYF
TGCGCCAGCAGCTTGTCCAGCGGGAGCTACGAGCAGTACTTC
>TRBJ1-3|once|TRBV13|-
CASSSTSTRGGGNTIYF
TGTGCCAGCAGCTCGACCTCTACCAGGGGAGGTGGAAACACCATATATTTT
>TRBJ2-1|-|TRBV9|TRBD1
CASSELTGAYNEQFF
TGTGCCAGCAGCGAACTGACAGGGGCCTACAATGAGCAGTTCTTC
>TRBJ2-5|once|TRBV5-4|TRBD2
CASSLRLAGEETQYF
TGTGCCAGCAGCTTAAGGCTAGCGGGAGAAGAGACCCAGTACTTC
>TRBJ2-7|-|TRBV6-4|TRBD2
CASINGLAGVYEQYF
TGTGCCAGCATCAACGGACTAGCGGGAGTCTACGAGCAGTACTTC
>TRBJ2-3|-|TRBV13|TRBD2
CASSHQLAGARDTQYF
TGTGCCAGCAGCCATCAACTAGCGGGAGCTAGAGATACGCAGTATTTT